This record covers a single T cell receptor beta chain. The antigen remains undetermined. The record originates from a study of T cells in narcolepsy. The CDR3 has 14 amino acids. V was shortened by 5 bases and J by 1 base, with 11 bases between the two germline ends. Germline CDR1 SQVTM, CDR2 ANQGSEA. Here immunoSEQ multiplex PCR was the method, and the copy in TCRdb shows in-frame clones only, minus some. The table has 23,000 or so clones, roughly 81% seen once. Whole-study findings and limits: Blood of same and different patients, but not healthy controls, reportedly held recurring autoreactive clonotypes.

Sequencing was carried out using CD45RA- memory CD4+ T cells from PBMCs. This chain joins TRBV29-1 and TRBJ1-4; D possibly corresponds to TRBD1 (5 bases). This TCR derives from a human donor with narcolepsy. The CDR3 reads CSVLHTGTNEKLFF. The CDR3 nucleotides read TGCAGCGTTCTACATACAGGAACTAATGAAAAACTGTTTTTT.